This T cell receptor beta chain comes out of a study of cytomegalovirus exposure and HLA in healthy donors. The germline V gene encodes CDR1 SEHNR and CDR2 FQNEAQ (reference sequence). The CDR3 totals 14 residues. Trimming took 6 bases from V and 1 from J, leaving 11 bases between them. Measured with immunoSEQ multiplex PCR; TCRdb has only the in-frame clones, and not every one. This sample carries about 330,000 clones, about 85% of them seen once, and the ten largest clones take 0.95% to 1.5%. The source material was PBMCs. This TCR came from a woman in her twenties or thirties in good health and CMV-seropositive. This sequence joins TRBV7-9 and TRBJ2-3, with D possibly being TRBD1 (6 bases). The CDR3 nucleotides read TGTGCCAGCAGACAGGGCTCCCGCACAGATACGCAGTATTTT. Amino acid sequence: CASRQGSRTDTQYF.